These 9 T cell receptor beta chains were sequenced from one sample in a study of blood T cell repertoires in COVID-19. The table came from immunoSEQ multiplex PCR; TCRdb's copy has only in-frame clones and leaves some out. The table lists tens of thousands of clones, 70% to 90% of them singletons, with approximately 4.5% in the top ten. Sequencing input: peripheral blood. These receptors originate from a man in his sixties with COVID-19, enrolled during active disease.

V and J are TRBV10-2 and TRBJ1-2; 8 bases fit TRBD1. The CDR3 sequence is 15 residues long. V lost 4 bases to trimming and J lost 4 bases; unmatched junction nucleotides: 8. Germline V gene data show CDR1 as WSHSY and CDR2 as SAAADI. This CDR3 reads CASSGLRQGFYGYTF. CDR3 DNA: TGCGCCAGCAGTGGACTCCGACAGGGGTTCTATGGCTACACCTTC.

This chain links TRBV18 with TRBJ2-1; D is perhaps TRBD2 (6 bases). Germline V lookup: CDR1 KGHSH, CDR2 LQKENI. This CDR3 region has 13 residues. The CDR3 DNA is TGTGCAGCTAGGAGGGAAGATATGTTTGAGCAGTTCTTC. It encodes CAARREDMFEQFF.

J is TRBJ1-6 and V is TRBV7-9, with 9 bases fitting TRBD1. The CDR3 is 17 amino acids. In germline, CDR1 is SEHNR, CDR2 FQNEAQ (reference sequence). The J segment lost 8 bases and the V segment lost 5 bases, leaving 13 bases of the junction unmatched. CDR3 region: CASSLLLGQGEDSPLHF. In DNA, the CDR3 is TGTGCCAGCAGCCTTTTATTGGGACAGGGTGAGGATTCACCCCTCCACTTT.

J is TRBJ1-2 and V is TRBV5-1; maybe TRBD1 (6 bases). The CDR3 has 14 amino acids. The V gene lost 4 bases and the J gene lost 5 bases, with 15 bases spanning the gap. CDR1 SGHRS and CDR2 YFSETQ come from the germline V gene. CDR3 in amino acids: CASSLERGNYGYTF. Written as DNA, the CDR3 is TGCGCCAGCAGCCTCGAAAGGGGGAATTATGGCTACACCTTC.

The chain uses TRBV5-6 and TRBJ2-4; TRBD1 agrees at 8 bases. The CDR3 totals 14 residues. Germline values: CDR1 SGHDT, CDR2 YYEEEE. Trimming at V came to 4 bases and at J to 8 bases, leaving 8 bases not matched to a gene. CDR3 loop: CASSLGQGLDIQYF. CDR3 coding DNA: TGTGCCAGCAGCCTTGGACAGGGATTAGACATTCAGTACTTC.

The chain carries TRBV5-1 and TRBJ1-5, with 7 bases fitting TRBD1. Trimming removed 8 bases from V and 6 bases from J; junction bases left unmatched: 14. The germline CDR1 and CDR2 sequences are SGHRS and YFSETQ. This CDR3 has 15 amino acids. CDR3 DNA: TGCGCCAGACCAGCGACAGGGATTTGGAGTCAGCCCCAGCATTTT. Translation: CARPATGIWSQPQHF.

CDR3 nucleotide sequence: TGTGCCAGCAGCTTAGCCTACCAATCCTACGAGCAGTACTTC. It translates to CASSLAYQSYEQYF. The V call is TRBV7-2, the J call TRBJ2-7; no clear D gene. The V gene lost 0 bases and the J gene lost 1 base, with 7 bases spanning the gap. Per germline, CDR1 SGHTA and CDR2 FQGNSA. This CDR3 is 14 amino acids long.

The rearrangement uses TRBV5-1 and TRBJ1-6; D gene unclear. V dropped 1 base and J dropped 11 bases, with 10 bases sitting between them. There are 13 residues in the CDR3. Germline assignment: CDR1 SGHRS and CDR2 YFSETQ. The CDR3 DNA sequence: TGCGCCAGCAGCTTGACGGCAGGTACACCCCTCCACTTT. Protein: CASSLTAGTPLHF.

The rearrangement joins TRBV7-2 to TRBJ1-5; D is perhaps TRBD1 (5 bases). From germline, CDR1 is SGHTA and CDR2 FQGNSA. V was shortened by 5 bases and J by 0 bases, with 14 bases between the two germline ends. The CDR3 has 16 amino acids. The CDR3 region has the DNA TGTGCCAGCAGCAACCGGGGGGGGGATAGCAATCAGCCCCAGCATTTT. This gives the protein CASSNRGGDSNQPQHF. Using reference TRBV7-2 and TRBJ1-5 for the parts outside the CDR3, the full variable domain is GAGVSQSPSNKVTEKGKDVELRCDPISGHTALYWYRQSLGQGLEFLIYFQGNSAPDKSGLPSDRFSAERTGGSVSTLTIQRTQQEDSAVYLCASSNRGGDSNQPQHFGDGTRLSIL.